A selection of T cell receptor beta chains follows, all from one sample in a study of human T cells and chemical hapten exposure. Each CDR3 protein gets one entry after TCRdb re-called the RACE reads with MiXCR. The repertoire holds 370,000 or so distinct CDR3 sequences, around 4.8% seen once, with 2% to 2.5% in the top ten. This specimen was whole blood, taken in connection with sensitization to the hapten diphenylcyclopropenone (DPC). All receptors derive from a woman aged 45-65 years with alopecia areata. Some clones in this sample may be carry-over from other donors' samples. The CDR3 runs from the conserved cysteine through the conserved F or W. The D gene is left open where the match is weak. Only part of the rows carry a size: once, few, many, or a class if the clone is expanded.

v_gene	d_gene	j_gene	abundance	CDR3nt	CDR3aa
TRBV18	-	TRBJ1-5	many	TGTGCCAGCTCCCTTTTTGAGGATAGCAATCAGCCCCAGCATTTT	CASSLFEDSNQPQHF
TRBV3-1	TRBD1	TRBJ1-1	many	TGTGCCAGCAGGCAGGGACAGGTCCGGAACACTGAAGCTTTCTTT	CASRQGQVRNTEAFF
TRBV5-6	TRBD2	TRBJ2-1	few	TGTGCCAGCAGCTACGGACTAGCGGACCACAATGAGCAGTTCTTC	CASSYGLADHNEQFF
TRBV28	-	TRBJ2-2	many	TGTGCCAGCAGTTTATTAGCCGGGGAGCTGTTTTTT	CASSLLAGELFF
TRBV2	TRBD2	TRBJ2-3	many	TGTGCCAGCAGTGAGGGGGGGATGACAGATACGCAGTATTTT	CASSEGGMTDTQYF
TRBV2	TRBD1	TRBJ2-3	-	TGTGCCAGCAACAAGGGGACAGGGATCCCAGATACGCAGTATTTT	CASNKGTGIPDTQYF
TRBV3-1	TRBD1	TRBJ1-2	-	TGTGCCAGCAGCTATGCCCCGGGACAGGGCTACACCTTC	CASSYAPGQGYTF
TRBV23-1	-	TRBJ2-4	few	TGCGCCAGCAGTCCCGGACATATAGCCAAAAACATTCAGTACTTC	CASSPGHIAKNIQYF
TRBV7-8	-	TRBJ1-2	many	TGTGCCAGCAGCTCCGGGCAGAATGGCTACACCTTC	CASSSGQNGYTF
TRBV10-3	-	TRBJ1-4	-	TGTGCCATCAGTGAATCCGGGCTTAGCGGAAAACTGTTTTTT	CAISESGLSGKLFF
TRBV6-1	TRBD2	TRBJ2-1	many	TGTGCCAGCAGCCGCACTAGCGGGAGGGTCAATGAGCAGTTCTTC	CASSRTSGRVNEQFF
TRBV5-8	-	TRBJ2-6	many	TGTGCCAGCAGCTTGGGATTTGGCACTGGGGCCAACGTCCTGACTTTC	CASSLGFGTGANVLTF
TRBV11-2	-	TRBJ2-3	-	TGTGCCAGCAGCTCCGCCCATGTTTCCACAGATACGCAGTATTTT	CASSSAHVSTDTQYF
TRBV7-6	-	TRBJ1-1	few	TGTGCCAGCAGCTTAGCGGCGGGGCGCACTGAAGCTTTCTTT	CASSLAAGRTEAFF
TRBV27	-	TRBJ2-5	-	TGTGCCAGCAGTTCTGTTAGGAGGCCAGAGACCCAGTACTTC	CASSSVRRPETQYF
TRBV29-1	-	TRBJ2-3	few	TGCAGCGCCCTGGGCCTAACAGGGACAGATACGCAGTATTTT	CSALGLTGTDTQYF
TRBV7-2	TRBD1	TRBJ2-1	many	TGTGCCAGCAGCTTGTCGGGACAGAGCTCCTACAATGAGCAGTTCTTC	CASSLSGQSSYNEQFF
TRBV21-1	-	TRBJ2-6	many	TGTGCCAGCAGCAAAACAGGGTCAGTCTCTGGGGCCAACGTCCTGACTTTC	CASSKTGSVSGANVLTF
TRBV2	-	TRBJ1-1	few	TGTGCCAGCAGTGAAGGTCGCCTAGGGGGCACTGAAGCTTTCTTT	CASSEGRLGGTEAFF
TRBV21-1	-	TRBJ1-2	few	TGTGCCAGCAGCAAAGATGGGGGGCCCACTTATTCCCTAGCTAACTATGGCTACACCTTC	CASSKDGGPTYSLANYGYTF
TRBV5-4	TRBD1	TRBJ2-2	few	TGTGCCAGCACCGGGACAGGGATCACCGGGGAGCTGTTTTTT	CASTGTGITGELFF
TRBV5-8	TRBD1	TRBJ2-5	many	TGTGCCAGCAGGGGGACAGAGCAAGAGACCCAGTACTTC	CASRGTEQETQYF
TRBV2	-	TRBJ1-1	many	TGTGCCAGCAGGGGCAGGGCAGAAGCTTTCTTT	CASRGRAEAFF
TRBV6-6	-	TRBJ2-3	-	TGTGCCAGCAGTTACGATCCGCTCGGCCTAGATACGCAGTATTTT	CASSYDPLGLDTQYF
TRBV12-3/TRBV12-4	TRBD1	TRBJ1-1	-	TGTGCCAGCAGTTTAGCGGCAGGGGGCTACACTGAAGCTTTCTTT	CASSLAAGGYTEAFF
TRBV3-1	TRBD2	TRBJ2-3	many	TGTGCCAGCAGCTTTCAGGCAGCTAGCGGAGGCACAGATACGCAGTATTTT	CASSFQAASGGTDTQYF
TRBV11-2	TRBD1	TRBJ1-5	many	TGTGCCAGCAGCCTAGGGACAGTAGACAATCAGCCCCAGCATTTT	CASSLGTVDNQPQHF
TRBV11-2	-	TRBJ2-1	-	TGTGCCAGCAGCTTAGTGGGAGGTCCAGACAATGAGCAGTTCTTC	CASSLVGGPDNEQFF
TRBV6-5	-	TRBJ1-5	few	TGTGCCAGCAGCCGAAGGGGGGATCAGCCCCAGCATTTT	CASSRRGDQPQHF
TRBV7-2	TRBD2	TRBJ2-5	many	TGTGCCAGCAGCATGGGACTAGCGGGAGGCCAAGAGACCCAGTACTTC	CASSMGLAGGQETQYF
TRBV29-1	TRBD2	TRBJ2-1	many	TGCAGCGTTGATGCTAGCGGCTTATACAATGAGCAGTTCTTC	CSVDASGLYNEQFF
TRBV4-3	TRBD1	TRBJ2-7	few	TGCGCCAGCAGCCCGGGTGCCGGACAGGGTATCAACGAGCAGTACTTC	CASSPGAGQGINEQYF
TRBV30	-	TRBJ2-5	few	TGTGCCTGGGGGGAGGAGACCCAGTACTTC	CAWGEETQYF
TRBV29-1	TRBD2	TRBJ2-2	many	TGCAGCGTTGAACAGGGAGGGAGCGGGGAGCTGTTTTTT	CSVEQGGSGELFF
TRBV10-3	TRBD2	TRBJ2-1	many	TGTGCCATCAGCTTAAGACTAGCGGGAGGGGAAGAGCAGTTCTTC	CAISLRLAGGEEQFF
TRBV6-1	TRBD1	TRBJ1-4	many	TGTGCCAGCAAAGTGACAGGGCCTAATGAAAAACTGTTTTTT	CASKVTGPNEKLFF
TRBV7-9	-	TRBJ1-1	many	TGTGCCAGCAGCCCACTCCCTCTTTCGGGGGTCTTACCGAACACTGAAGCTTTCTTT	CASSPLPLSGVLPNTEAFF
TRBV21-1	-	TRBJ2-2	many	TGTGCCAGCAGCTCCTGGGGGACACACGAACCGACCGGGGAGCTGTTTTTT	CASSSWGTHEPTGELFF
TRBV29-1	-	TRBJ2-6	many	TGCAGCGTTGTAGGGGTGCTCGGGGCCAACGTCCTGACTTTC	CSVVGVLGANVLTF
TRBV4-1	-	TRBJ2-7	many	TGCGCCAGCAGCCAAGAACCCAGTGGCCTGGTCGAGCAGTACTTC	CASSQEPSGLVEQYF
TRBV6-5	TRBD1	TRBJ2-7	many	TGTGCCAGCAGTTTGAGGGCAGGGGGCAGCTCCTACGAGCAGTACTTC	CASSLRAGGSSYEQYF
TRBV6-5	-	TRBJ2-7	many	TGTGCCAGCAGGGGACTCTACGAGCAGTACTTC	CASRGLYEQYF
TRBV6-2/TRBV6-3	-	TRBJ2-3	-	TGTGCCAGCAGACCTACAGCTGCAGATACGCAGTATTTT	CASRPTAADTQYF
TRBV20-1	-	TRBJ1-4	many	TGCAGTGCATCTGAGGGCGCAACTAATGAAAAACTGTTTTTT	CSASEGATNEKLFF
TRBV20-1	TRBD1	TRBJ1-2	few	TGCAGTGCTAGGGGCAGGGGGAACTATGGCTACACCTTC	CSARGRGNYGYTF
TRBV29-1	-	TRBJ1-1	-	TGCAGCGTTGAGGGACGGTTGGCCACTGAAGCTTTCTTT	CSVEGRLATEAFF
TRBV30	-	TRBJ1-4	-	TGTGCCTGGAGTGTAATCCGGGGGGTAGGGGAAAAACTGTTTTTT	CAWSVIRGVGEKLFF
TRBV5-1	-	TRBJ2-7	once	TGCGCCAGCAGCCGTGACCCAACTGATTCGTCCTACGAGCAGTACTTC	CASSRDPTDSSYEQYF
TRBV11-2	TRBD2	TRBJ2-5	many	TGTGCCAGCAGCTTAGATGGGGGGGGACGAGAGACCCAGTACTTC	CASSLDGGGRETQYF
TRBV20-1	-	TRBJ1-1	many	TGCAGTGCTTGTATAAAGGATGAAGCTTTCTTT	CSACIKDEAFF
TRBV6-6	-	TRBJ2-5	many	TGTGCCAGCAGTTACTCGAGTAGCGGCCAAGAGACCCAGTACTTC	CASSYSSSGQETQYF
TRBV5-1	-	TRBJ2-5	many	TGCGCCAGCTGCGACCCACGGAACCAAGAGACCCAGTACTTC	CASCDPRNQETQYF
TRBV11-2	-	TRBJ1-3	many	TGTGCCAGCAGCTTCGGGACTTTTAACACCATATATTTT	CASSFGTFNTIYF
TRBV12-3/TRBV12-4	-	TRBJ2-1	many	TGTGCCAGCAGATACAACGGACCTTCCGGCCATGAGCAGTTCTTC	CASRYNGPSGHEQFF
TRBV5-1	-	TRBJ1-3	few	TGCGCCAGCAGACCCGACACACACTCTGGAAACACCATATATTTT	CASRPDTHSGNTIYF
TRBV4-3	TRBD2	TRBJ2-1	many	TGCGCCAGCAGCCAAGAACTAGCGGGAGGTTACAATGAGCAGTTCTTC	CASSQELAGGYNEQFF
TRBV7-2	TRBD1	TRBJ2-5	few	TGTGCCAGCAGCTACAGACAGGGCACCCTAGACACCCAGTACTTC	CASSYRQGTLDTQYF
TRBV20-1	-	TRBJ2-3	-	TGCAGTCTTACAGGGCCAGATACGCAGTATTTT	CSLTGPDTQYF